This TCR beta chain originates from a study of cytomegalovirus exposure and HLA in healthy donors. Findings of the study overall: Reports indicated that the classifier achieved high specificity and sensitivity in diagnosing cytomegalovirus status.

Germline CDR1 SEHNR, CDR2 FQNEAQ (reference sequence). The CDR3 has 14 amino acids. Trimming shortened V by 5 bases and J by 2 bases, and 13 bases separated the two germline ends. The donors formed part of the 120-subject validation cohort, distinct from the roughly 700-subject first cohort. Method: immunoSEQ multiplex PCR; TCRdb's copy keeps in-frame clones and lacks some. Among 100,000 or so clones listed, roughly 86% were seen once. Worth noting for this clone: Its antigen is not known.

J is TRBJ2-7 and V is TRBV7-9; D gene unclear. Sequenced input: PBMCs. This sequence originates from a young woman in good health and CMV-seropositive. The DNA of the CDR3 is TGTGCCAGCAGCCCAAAGAGTCTTACCTACGAGCAGTACTTC. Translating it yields CASSPKSLTYEQYF. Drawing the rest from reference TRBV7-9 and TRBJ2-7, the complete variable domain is DTGVSQNPRHKITKRGQNVTFRCDPISEHNRLYWYRQTLGQGPEFLTYFQNEAQLEKSRLLSDRFSAERPKGSFSTLEIQRTEQGDSAMYLCASSPKSLTYEQYFGPGTRLTVT.